This entry is about one T cell receptor (beta chain). These data come from a study of siplizumab effects on memory and regulatory T cells. Method: immunoSEQ multiplex PCR; TCRdb's copy keeps in-frame clones and lacks some. Here the sample spans about 120,000 clones, around 93% being singletons. The origin of this receptor is a human donor in good health. The sample consisted of non-Treg CD4+ T cells sorted from blood.

The CDR3 sequence: CASSYGTDPYEQYF. Written as DNA, the CDR3 is TGTGCCAGCAGTTACGGGACAGACCCCTACGAGCAGTACTTC. This chain connects TRBV6-5 to TRBJ2-7; TRBD1 agrees at 7 bases. With 2 bases clipped from V and 2 bases from J, the junction kept 3 bases outside the gene matches. Germline CDR1 and CDR2: MNHEY and SVGAGI. This CDR3 spans 14 amino acids.